Sequencing of this T cell receptor beta chain was carried out in a study of blood T cells in healthy people across ages. Study results and limitations: CMV status of donors was unknown, possibly confounding expanded clonotype changes.

The germline V gene has CDR1 MNHNS and CDR2 SASEGT. The CDR3 sequence is 10 residues long. V was pared by 2 bases and J by 14 bases, with 7 bases between. For this clonotype: Antigen unknown.

Together with a sample-barcoded 5' primer, a J-beta primer mix was included in a second PCR lasting roughly 6 to 12 cycles. Tagging of each cDNA molecule was performed by a template-switch adaptor with 12 random nucleotides. MiXCR was run by TCRdb on the 5' RACE reads, yielding one entry per CDR3 protein. The sample includes around 1,100,000 distinct CDR3 sequences, more than 30% of them seen just once. This chain links TRBV6-1 with TRBJ2-1, with a tentative D call TRBD1 (6 bases). Sequenced material: blood. The clonotype originates from a man aged 18 to 30 in good health. The CDR3 region has the DNA TGTGCCAGCAGTGAACAGGGGAAGTTCTTC. It is translated as CASSEQGKFF.